This T cell receptor (beta chain) was sequenced for a study of PD-L1 blockade in urothelial cancer. This clone was detected only a few times. The table came from immunoSEQ multiplex PCR; TCRdb's copy has only in-frame clones and leaves some out. The repertoire has under 95,000 clones, 84% of them found once; the top ten carry around a tenth. The time point: pretreatment peripheral blood. Disease in patients was locally advanced or metastatic urothelial carcinoma. V shed 6 bases and J 5 bases; nucleotides not matched to a gene: 18. The CDR3 extends over 18 amino acids. From germline, CDR1 is SGHDN and CDR2 FVKESK.

The specimen comprised PBMCs, sampled around atezolizumab (anti-PD-L1) treatment. The gene calls are TRBV14 and TRBJ2-2; 7 bases agree with TRBD1. The sequence came from a woman aged 70 to 79 with urothelial cancer. CDR3 bases: TGTGCCAGCAGGACTGGACAGGCACCGCTTTCGGGGACCGGGGAGCTGTTTTTT. The encoded protein is CASRTGQAPLSGTGELFF.